This TCR beta chain was obtained from a study of T cell responses to AZD1222 COVID-19 vaccine. About the research overall: Doses given second, at about 4 or about 12 weeks, were pooled. Study-level points and caveats: None of the repertoires were sampled until the peak T cell response had passed. Donors skewed white British and female; clonal diversity was possibly underestimated.

Worth noting for this clone: No antigen is known for it.

Per germline, CDR1 SGDLS and CDR2 YYNGEE. The ends were cut back, 0 bases at V and 0 bases at J, with 12 bases in the middle. There are 17 residues in the CDR3. This table comes from immunoSEQ multiplex PCR, and its TCRdb copy is limited to in-frame clones, with some not included. The data show about 110,000 clones, with roughly 87% seen just once and around 4.4% held by the top ten. The material sequenced was peripheral blood, taken on day 0 of AZD1222 vaccination. The receptor was isolated from an adult in good health. The J gene is TRBJ2-2, the V gene TRBV9; D gene unclear. CDR3 residues: CASSVGPAKTNTGELFF. CDR3 nucleotides: TGTGCCAGCAGCGTAGGGCCAGCCAAAACGAACACCGGGGAGCTGTTTTTT.